This note documents a single TCR beta chain sequence. Cryopreserved PBMCs were the source of around 2 micrograms of genomic DNA, which went to TCR beta libraries. The data were taken from a study of cytotoxic CD8 clonotypes in ibrutinib-treated CLL. Trimming at V came to 6 bases and at J to 1 base, leaving 1 base not matched to a gene. CDR3 size: 15 residues. Per the germline V gene, CDR1 is MNHEY and CDR2 is SVGAGI. TCRdb's copy holds only in-frame clones and misses some; the assay was immunoSEQ multiplex PCR. The sample shows over 65,000 clones, 68% of them seen only once. The J gene is TRBJ1-6, the V gene TRBV6-5; 9 bases map to TRBD1. This clonotype was sampled from a human donor with chronic lymphocytic leukemia. The sample in question was PBMCs, obtained after 12 months of ibrutinib treatment. For the CDR3, the DNA is TGTGCCAGCAGGACAGGGGGTTCCTATAATTCACCCCTCCACTTT. As protein: CASRTGGSYNSPLHF.